This T cell receptor beta chain was identified in a study of cytomegalovirus exposure and HLA in healthy donors. Background on the study: It was reported in a later analysis that the 100 to 150 validation repertoires used the same platform as the approximately 690 first-cohort repertoires.

Trimming removed 3 bases from V and 2 bases from J; junction bases left unmatched: 2. The V gene's germline CDR1 is KGHSH and CDR2 LQKENI. This CDR3 contains 14 residues. The repertoire was sequenced with immunoSEQ multiplex PCR; TCRdb's copy has only in-frame clones and lacks some. The sample includes 65,000 to 95,000 clones, roughly 95% of them seen just once. The specimen was PBMCs. The chain is built from TRBV18 and TRBJ2-7, with 9 bases that match TRBD1. The clonotype comes from a man aged 18 to 35 in good health and CMV-seronegative. CDR3 in amino acids: CASSPGQGPYEQYF. The CDR3 DNA sequence: TGTGCCAGCTCACCGGGACAGGGACCCTACGAGCAGTACTTC. Together with reference TRBV18 and TRBJ2-7, the CDR3 gives the full variable domain: NAGVMQNPRHLVRRRGQEARLRCSPMKGHSHVYWYRQLPEEGLKFMVYLQKENIIDESGMPKERFSAEFPKEGPSILRIQQVVRGDSAAYFCASSPGQGPYEQYFGPGTRLTVT.